One T cell receptor beta chain is described in this entry. The data were produced by immunoSEQ multiplex PCR, yet TCRdb's version contains in-frame clones alone and is incomplete. The table has 140,000 to 150,000 clones, roughly 90% seen once. This sample stems from a study of blood T cell repertoires in COVID-19. Between the trimmed V and J ends, which lost 2 bases and 6 bases, there was a span of 10 bases. Per the germline V gene, CDR1 is KGHSH and CDR2 is LQKENI. The CDR3 has 13 residues. The TCR originated in a woman aged 45-65 years with acute or convalescent COVID-19. What was sequenced was peripheral blood. V gene TRBV18 combines with J gene TRBJ1-1; D not certain. This CDR3 reads CASSPTSRPEAFF. The CDR3 region has the DNA TGTGCCAGCTCACCAACCTCGCGCCCTGAAGCTTTCTTT.